The entry that follows covers one T cell receptor (beta chain) sequence. The data originate from a study of T cells expressing NK-cell markers. Study details: Just one sequenced donor of eight was HCMV-seronegative, while seven were seropositive.

TCRdb derives one entry per CDR3 protein from the 5' RACE reads, leaving out DNA. The repertoire table contains about 460,000 distinct CDR3 sequences. Germline CDR1 reads SGHRS; CDR2 reads YFSETQ. The CDR3 consists of 15 residues. The chain combines TRBV5-1 with TRBJ2-3. The TCR originated in a woman aged 45 to 65 in good health. What was sequenced was blood T cells: a sorted CD56 or NKG2C T cell subset, CD4+ or CD8+ T cells, or bulk PBMC T cells (not recorded which). The CDR3 sequence: CASSLVSGWADTQYF.